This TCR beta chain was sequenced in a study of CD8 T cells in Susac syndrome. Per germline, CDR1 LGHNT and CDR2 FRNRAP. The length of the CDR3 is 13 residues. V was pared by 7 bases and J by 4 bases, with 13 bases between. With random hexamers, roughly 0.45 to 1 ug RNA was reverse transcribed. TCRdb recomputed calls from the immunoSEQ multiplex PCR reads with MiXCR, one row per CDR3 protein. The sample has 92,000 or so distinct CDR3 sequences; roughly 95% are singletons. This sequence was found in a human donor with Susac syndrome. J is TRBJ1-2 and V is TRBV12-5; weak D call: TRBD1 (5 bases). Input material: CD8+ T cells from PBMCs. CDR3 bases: TGTGCTAGTGCCCTGACAGAGGTCTATGGCTACACCTTC. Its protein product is CASALTEVYGYTF.